This TCR beta chain was captured in a study of PD-1 blockade in classical Hodgkin lymphoma. Whole-study context: The study gave patients nivolumab 3 mg/kg intravenously every 2 weeks.

Per germline, CDR1 SGHDT and CDR2 YYEEEE. This CDR3 spans 16 amino acids. V lost 6 bases and J 2 bases, leaving 18 bases between the germline ends. TCRdb's table, derived via immunoSEQ multiplex PCR, lists solely in-frame clones and lacks some. Of about 3,700 clones in the sample, around 70% were seen once. Regarding time point: cycle 4 day 1 (C4D1), after five to seven weeks of nivolumab. After autologous stem cell transplantation all patients relapsed, and prior brentuximab vedotin exposure differed between cohorts. CD8+ T cell isolation from thawed PBMCs was performed by magnetic negative selection. Overall study results and limits: By C4D1, CD4+ diversity increased significantly, especially in complete responders. Patients newly diagnosed and complete responders had comparable baseline diversity.

This clone was seen a handful of times. The antigen remains unidentified. This receptor was taken from a human donor with classical Hodgkin lymphoma. Sequencing used CD8+ T cells from blood, obtained before the fourth cycle of nivolumab. The chain has TRBV5-6 and TRBJ2-1; D may be TRBD2 (6 bases). For the CDR3, the DNA is TGTGCCAGCATCCTTTGGGGGGATGAGGCCTACAATGAGCAGTTCTTC. Protein sequence: CASILWGDEAYNEQFF.